The rows below give T cell receptor beta chains drawn from one sample of a study of regulatory T cells in long-lasting Graves disease. TCRdb reprocessed the multiplex PCR reads via MiXCR and lists one record per CDR3 protein. Here the sample spans roughly 400,000 distinct CDR3 sequences, around 23% being singletons. The sequences come from peripheral blood mononuclear cells (PBMCs), collected when the disease was refractory, from a patient treated with antithyroid drugs. The receptors originated from a female donor with Graves disease. Each CDR3 is given with its conserved first and last residue. Each record gives: D gene, J gene, V gene, clone size, CDR3 DNA, CDR3 protein. The D gene is left open where the match is weak. Size is omitted from some rows. Given values are once, few, many or a class for expanded clones.

D gene: NA
J gene: TRBJ2-2
V gene: TRBV3-1
clone size: NA
CDR3 DNA: TGTGCCAGCAGCCAAGCCCCAGGGCCCCTCACCGGGGAGCTGTTTTTT
CDR3 protein: CASSQAPGPLTGELFF

D gene: NA
J gene: TRBJ2-3
V gene: TRBV12-5
clone size: few
CDR3 DNA: TGTGCTAGTGGGTCGTTGATCGGGGACAGCACAGATACGCAGTATTTT
CDR3 protein: CASGSLIGDSTDTQYF

D gene: NA
J gene: TRBJ2-2
V gene: TRBV29-1
clone size: many
CDR3 DNA: TGCAGCGGTACTAACACCGGGGAGCTGTTTTTT
CDR3 protein: CSGTNTGELFF

D gene: TRBD2
J gene: TRBJ2-7
V gene: TRBV5-1
clone size: many
CDR3 DNA: TGCGCCAGCAGCTTGGGACGGGAGGGCTACGAGCAGTACTTC
CDR3 protein: CASSLGREGYEQYF

D gene: TRBD1
J gene: TRBJ2-7
V gene: TRBV20-1
clone size: many
CDR3 DNA: TGCAGTGCTCGGGACAGCGGACGCGCCTACGAGCAGTACTTC
CDR3 protein: CSARDSGRAYEQYF

D gene: NA
J gene: TRBJ1-1
V gene: TRBV30
clone size: many
CDR3 DNA: TGTGCCTGGAAGGGACTGAACACTGAAGCTTTCTTT
CDR3 protein: CAWKGLNTEAFF

D gene: TRBD1
J gene: TRBJ1-5
V gene: TRBV5-5
clone size: NA
CDR3 DNA: TGTGCCAGCAGCCAGACAGGGAAGAGCAATCAGCCCCAGCATTTT
CDR3 protein: CASSQTGKSNQPQHF

D gene: NA
J gene: TRBJ2-3
V gene: TRBV12-3/TRBV12-4
clone size: NA
CDR3 DNA: TGTGCCACCGGTGGGGGGCGCGGCACAGATACGCAGTATTTT
CDR3 protein: CATGGGRGTDTQYF

D gene: NA
J gene: TRBJ2-1
V gene: TRBV2
clone size: many
CDR3 DNA: TGTGCCAGCGCGATTTCCGGGACTGGATACAATGAGCAGTTCTTC
CDR3 protein: CASAISGTGYNEQFF

D gene: TRBD1
J gene: TRBJ2-7
V gene: TRBV6-1
clone size: many
CDR3 DNA: TGTGCCAGCAGTGTAGGGACAGCTCCCTACGAGCAGTACTTC
CDR3 protein: CASSVGTAPYEQYF

D gene: NA
J gene: TRBJ2-1
V gene: TRBV11-2
clone size: NA
CDR3 DNA: TGTGCCAGCAGCTTCGACGGAGGAAATGAGCAGTTCTTC
CDR3 protein: CASSFDGGNEQFF

D gene: TRBD2
J gene: TRBJ2-5
V gene: TRBV9
clone size: many
CDR3 DNA: TGTGCCAGCAGCGGTAGCGGGAGAGTGGAGACCCAGTACTTC
CDR3 protein: CASSGSGRVETQYF

D gene: NA
J gene: TRBJ2-1
V gene: TRBV20-1
clone size: NA
CDR3 DNA: TGCAGTGCTAGAGAAGCGCAGAGCTCCTACAATGAGCAGTTCTTC
CDR3 protein: CSAREAQSSYNEQFF

D gene: TRBD1
J gene: TRBJ2-7
V gene: TRBV10-3
clone size: many
CDR3 DNA: TGTGCCATCAGTGCAACAGGGGCGCGGTACGAGCAGTACTTC
CDR3 protein: CAISATGARYEQYF

D gene: NA
J gene: TRBJ2-3
V gene: TRBV20-1
clone size: NA
CDR3 DNA: TGCAGTGCGAGGTCCGGGCCCCGTGGCACAGATACGCAGTATTTT
CDR3 protein: CSARSGPRGTDTQYF

D gene: TRBD2
J gene: TRBJ2-2
V gene: TRBV3-1
clone size: NA
CDR3 DNA: TGTGCCAGCAGCCAAGAAGGTTACGGGCTAGCGGGAAGAACCGGGGAGCTGTTTTTT
CDR3 protein: CASSQEGYGLAGRTGELFF

D gene: NA
J gene: TRBJ1-1
V gene: TRBV14
clone size: few
CDR3 DNA: TGTGCCAGCAGCCAAGAAGAGGGTACTGAAGCTTTCTTT
CDR3 protein: CASSQEEGTEAFF

D gene: NA
J gene: TRBJ1-2
V gene: TRBV28
clone size: many
CDR3 DNA: TGTGCCAGCAGTTCATTAAACAGGTTTAACTATGGCTACACCTTC
CDR3 protein: CASSSLNRFNYGYTF

D gene: TRBD1
J gene: TRBJ2-7
V gene: TRBV20-1
clone size: few
CDR3 DNA: TGCAGTGCTAGAGATGGAGGAGACAGGGGCTACGAGCAGTACTTC
CDR3 protein: CSARDGGDRGYEQYF

D gene: NA
J gene: TRBJ1-6
V gene: TRBV6-2/TRBV6-3
clone size: many
CDR3 DNA: TGTGCCAGCAGTTACTCTGGGGGCGACGATTCACCCCTCCACTTT
CDR3 protein: CASSYSGGDDSPLHF

D gene: NA
J gene: TRBJ2-7
V gene: TRBV29-1
clone size: NA
CDR3 DNA: TGCAGCGCTGAGGGTGCGAGCTCCTACGAGCAGTACTTC
CDR3 protein: CSAEGASSYEQYF

D gene: TRBD2
J gene: TRBJ2-7
V gene: TRBV28
clone size: many
CDR3 DNA: TGTGCCAGCTCGGGGGGGCGCAACGAGCAGTACTTC
CDR3 protein: CASSGGRNEQYF

D gene: NA
J gene: TRBJ1-1
V gene: TRBV6-1
clone size: many
CDR3 DNA: TGTGCCAGCAGTGAACTCCCAGGAATGAACACTGAAGCTTTCTTT
CDR3 protein: CASSELPGMNTEAFF

D gene: NA
J gene: TRBJ2-2
V gene: TRBV30
clone size: many
CDR3 DNA: TGTGCCTGGAGTGTTTTAACGGGGGAGCTGTTTTTT
CDR3 protein: CAWSVLTGELFF

D gene: NA
J gene: TRBJ1-2
V gene: TRBV20-1
clone size: few
CDR3 DNA: TGCAGTGCTCCAGGACACTCGCGGGATGGCTACACCTTC
CDR3 protein: CSAPGHSRDGYTF

D gene: NA
J gene: TRBJ2-5
V gene: TRBV5-1
clone size: few
CDR3 DNA: TGCGCCAGCAGCTCGGGATGGGGGCAAGAGACCCAGTACTTC
CDR3 protein: CASSSGWGQETQYF

D gene: TRBD1
J gene: TRBJ2-7
V gene: TRBV20-1
clone size: NA
CDR3 DNA: TGCAGTGCTACCGGGACAGGGGCCAAGCAGTACTTC
CDR3 protein: CSATGTGAKQYF

D gene: TRBD1
J gene: TRBJ1-1
V gene: TRBV27
clone size: NA
CDR3 DNA: TGTGCCAGCAGTTCCGCAGGGGGCTGGACTGAAGCTTTCTTT
CDR3 protein: CASSSAGGWTEAFF

D gene: TRBD2
J gene: TRBJ2-1
V gene: TRBV2
clone size: NA
CDR3 DNA: TGTGCCAGCAGTGAAGAAGCGGGAGGGCCCCATGAGCAGTTCTTC
CDR3 protein: CASSEEAGGPHEQFF

D gene: TRBD1
J gene: TRBJ2-5
V gene: TRBV6-1
clone size: many
CDR3 DNA: TGTGCCAGCCAGGGGACAGCGCAAATCCAGGAGACCCAGTACTTC
CDR3 protein: CASQGTAQIQETQYF

D gene: NA
J gene: TRBJ1-1
V gene: TRBV12-3/TRBV12-4
clone size: many
CDR3 DNA: TGTGCCAGCAATGGGGTCACTGAAGCTTTCTTT
CDR3 protein: CASNGVTEAFF

D gene: TRBD1
J gene: TRBJ1-5
V gene: TRBV28
clone size: few
CDR3 DNA: TGTGCCAGCACCCTAGATGGGGACAGACAGCCCCAGCATTTT
CDR3 protein: CASTLDGDRQPQHF

D gene: TRBD1
J gene: TRBJ1-1
V gene: TRBV10-3
clone size: many
CDR3 DNA: TGTGCCATCAGTGGGACAGGGTTGAACACTGAAGCTTTCTTT
CDR3 protein: CAISGTGLNTEAFF

D gene: NA
J gene: TRBJ2-7
V gene: TRBV3-1
clone size: few
CDR3 DNA: TGTGCCAGCAGCCAAGCCGGGACTCCAAGGGGGGCCTACGAGCAGTACTTC
CDR3 protein: CASSQAGTPRGAYEQYF

D gene: TRBD1
J gene: TRBJ1-2
V gene: TRBV6-5
clone size: NA
CDR3 DNA: TGTGCCAGCAGTTACTCGCTGACAGGACAGGGCTACTATGGCTACACCTTC
CDR3 protein: CASSYSLTGQGYYGYTF

D gene: TRBD2
J gene: TRBJ2-7
V gene: TRBV4-1
clone size: NA
CDR3 DNA: TGCGCCAGCAGCCAGGGGACTAGCAGAATTTACGAGCAGTACTTC
CDR3 protein: CASSQGTSRIYEQYF

D gene: TRBD1
J gene: TRBJ2-7
V gene: TRBV2
clone size: many
CDR3 DNA: TGTGCCAGCACTCTGACAGGGGCTAACGAGCAGTACTTC
CDR3 protein: CASTLTGANEQYF

D gene: NA
J gene: TRBJ2-7
V gene: TRBV20-1
clone size: NA
CDR3 DNA: TGCAGTGCTAGAGGACAGTTCCCCACCTACGAGCAGTACTTC
CDR3 protein: CSARGQFPTYEQYF

D gene: TRBD1
J gene: TRBJ2-7
V gene: TRBV15
clone size: few
CDR3 DNA: TGTGCCACCAGCAGAGATCGGACAGGTTACGAGCAGTACTTC
CDR3 protein: CATSRDRTGYEQYF

D gene: NA
J gene: TRBJ2-7
V gene: TRBV12-3/TRBV12-4
clone size: many
CDR3 DNA: TGTGCCAGCAGTTTTCAAGGTAGACAGCGGAGCTACGAGCAGTACTTC
CDR3 protein: CASSFQGRQRSYEQYF

D gene: NA
J gene: TRBJ2-5
V gene: TRBV2
clone size: many
CDR3 DNA: TGTGCCAGCAGTCCCCGTGGGCCCGGGGAGACCCAGTACTTC
CDR3 protein: CASSPRGPGETQYF

D gene: NA
J gene: TRBJ1-1
V gene: TRBV12-3/TRBV12-4
clone size: many
CDR3 DNA: TGTGCCAGCAGTTTGGCGGGGAGGCGAAACCCTGAAGCTTTCTTT
CDR3 protein: CASSLAGRRNPEAFF

D gene: NA
J gene: TRBJ2-7
V gene: TRBV11-2
clone size: few
CDR3 DNA: TGTGCCAGCAGCTCAGCCGGTCCGGGCGAGCAGTACTTC
CDR3 protein: CASSSAGPGEQYF

D gene: NA
J gene: TRBJ2-7
V gene: TRBV20-1
clone size: many
CDR3 DNA: TGCAGTGTGCGCACCCAAGAGGGGAGAGGGTACTTC
CDR3 protein: CSVRTQEGRGYF

D gene: NA
J gene: TRBJ1-5
V gene: TRBV20-1
clone size: few
CDR3 DNA: TGCAGTGCGGGGGGGTCCGACACCGATCAGCCCCAGCATTTT
CDR3 protein: CSAGGSDTDQPQHF

D gene: NA
J gene: TRBJ2-7
V gene: TRBV15
clone size: many
CDR3 DNA: TGTGCCACCAGCAGAGTGGATAAGGGCTTTAGAGTCCACGAGCAGTACTTC
CDR3 protein: CATSRVDKGFRVHEQYF

D gene: NA
J gene: TRBJ2-2
V gene: TRBV6-1
clone size: NA
CDR3 DNA: TGTGCCAGTAACTCCGGTGGGGAGCTGTTTTTT
CDR3 protein: CASNSGGELFF

D gene: NA
J gene: TRBJ1-1
V gene: TRBV29-1
clone size: many
CDR3 DNA: TGCAGCGTCGAACAGGGTTATCGAACTGAAGCTTTCTTT
CDR3 protein: CSVEQGYRTEAFF

D gene: TRBD1
J gene: TRBJ1-2
V gene: TRBV7-4
clone size: many
CDR3 DNA: TGTGCCAGCAGGTCCGGGACAGGATGGAATGGCTACACCTTC
CDR3 protein: CASRSGTGWNGYTF

D gene: NA
J gene: TRBJ1-6
V gene: TRBV5-6
clone size: once
CDR3 DNA: TGTGCCAGCAGCCTAACCTCAGGGCTCTATTCTTCACCCCTCCACTTT
CDR3 protein: CASSLTSGLYSSPLHF

D gene: NA
J gene: TRBJ1-5
V gene: TRBV19
clone size: few
CDR3 DNA: TGTGCCAGTAGTACCGGACAGAATCAGCCCCAGCATTTT
CDR3 protein: CASSTGQNQPQHF

D gene: TRBD2
J gene: TRBJ2-3
V gene: TRBV2
clone size: NA
CDR3 DNA: TGTGCCAGCAGCCCCGCCCGACTAGCGGAGGGGGGGTATACGCAGTATTTT
CDR3 protein: CASSPARLAEGGYTQYF